Following are 27 T cell receptor beta chains from one sample sequenced in a study of T cells in Graves' hyperthyroidism and ophthalmopathy. From RNA transcripts, TCR beta CDR3 regions were amplified. In the first-round RT-PCR of the TCR CDR3, the HTBI primer set was used. Each CDR3 protein gets one entry after TCRdb re-called the multiplex PCR reads with MiXCR. The repertoire includes around 100,000 distinct CDR3 sequences, less than 55% of them detected once, and roughly 26% sits in the top ten. The sequenced sample was blood. The receptors shown here come from a middle-aged man with Graves' hyperthyroidism.

In its sample, this clonotype was seen many times. The chain uses TRBV14 and TRBJ2-2; no reliable D call. V was trimmed by 4 bases and J by 3 bases, leaving 6 bases between them. Germline V gene sequence: CDR1 SGHDN, CDR2 FVKESK. This CDR3 region has 13 residues. In nucleotides, the CDR3 is TGTGCCAGCAGCCCTCCGTACACCGGGGAGCTGTTTTTT. Its translation is CASSPPYTGELFF.

This clonotype was counted at least ten times. This chain connects TRBV14 to TRBJ2-2; D is perhaps TRBD2 (5 bases). Germline assignment: CDR1 SGHDN and CDR2 FVKESK. The V and J ends lost 4 bases and 9 bases respectively, with 12 bases between them. CDR3 length: 13 amino acids. CDR3: CASSPPGIRELFF. The CDR3 coding sequence is TGTGCCAGCAGCCCCCCCGGGATCCGGGAGCTGTTTTTT.

This clonotype was seen repeatedly, ten times or more. The J gene is TRBJ1-6, the V gene TRBV2; TRBD1 agrees at 9 bases. Trimming removed 6 bases from V and 3 bases from J; junction bases left unmatched: 6. CDR3 size: 16 residues. Germline CDR1 SNHLY, CDR2 FYNNEI. Here the CDR3 DNA reads TGTGCCAGCAGCCAACAGGGGGCGGGCTATAATTCACCCCTCCACTTT. Translated: CASSQQGAGYNSPLHF.

This rearrangement joins TRBV7-2 to TRBJ1-1; D is ambiguous. Germline CDR1 is SGHTA and CDR2 is FQGNSA. This CDR3 has 15 residues. V dropped 2 bases and J dropped 5 bases, with 15 bases sitting between them. The CDR3 protein is CASSLMAGGGTEAFF. The CDR3 coding sequence is TGTGCCAGCAGCTTAATGGCGGGCGGAGGGACTGAAGCTTTCTTT.

At least ten counts were recorded for this clonotype. V is TRBV5-1 and J is TRBJ2-3; 8 bases agree with TRBD2. The CDR3 runs to 12 residues. Germline V CDR1 and CDR2: SGHRS, YFSETQ. J was trimmed by 3 bases and V by 8 bases; bases with no gene match: 2. CDR3 sequence (DNA): TGCGCCAGTGGCGGGGGGACAGATACGCAGTATTTT. It yields the protein CASGGGTDTQYF.

With respect to this clonotype: The germline gene is not matched at one end of the junction; a read error may be the cause. This chain uses TRBV7-9 with TRBJ2-1; D is unclear. The CDR3 has 13 amino acids. Per germline, CDR1 SEHNR and CDR2 FQNEAQ (reference sequence). In DNA form, the CDR3 reads TGTGCCGGCAGAGACACCTCCTGCAATGAGCAGTTCTTC. Translated: CAGRDTSCNEQFF.

In its sample, this clonotype was seen many times. As DNA, the CDR3 is TGCGCCAGCAGCGACGGGGGCACAGATACGCAGTATTTT. Translation: CASSDGGTDTQYF. This chain uses TRBV5-1 with TRBJ2-3, with TRBD2 as a possible D gene (5 bases). Looked up from germline, CDR1 is SGHRS and CDR2 is YFSETQ. The V end lost 4 bases, the J end lost 1 base, and 7 bases lay between the germline ends. The CDR3 runs to 13 residues.

This clonotype was seen at least ten times. The rearrangement uses TRBV4-1 and TRBJ1-2; no clear D. Germline V gene sequence: CDR1 MGHRA, CDR2 YSYEKL. The V end lost 0 bases, the J end lost 4 bases, and 9 bases lay between the germline ends. The CDR3 is 14 residues long. The CDR3 region has the DNA TGCGCCAGCAGCCAAGACAGGAACTTCTATGGCTACACCTTC. Its translation: CASSQDRNFYGYTF.

This clonotype occurred many times. The V gene is TRBV9, the J gene TRBJ2-3; 7 nucleotides agree with TRBD2. Looked up from germline, CDR1 is SGDLS and CDR2 is YYNGEE. The CDR3 sequence is 14 residues long. After removal of 1 base from V and 2 bases from J, the junction contained 1 base not matched to a gene. The DNA for the CDR3 is TGTGCCAGCAGCGTAAGCGGGACCACAGATACGCAGTATTTT. It is translated as CASSVSGTTDTQYF.

In its sample, this clonotype was seen a few times. The gene calls are TRBV12-3 or TRBV12-4 and TRBJ1-2; D is unresolved. The CDR3 extends over 20 amino acids. Trimming took 0 bases from V and 0 from J, leaving 23 bases between them. CDR3 nucleotides: TGTGCCAGCAGTTTAGCGCTGGGGAGCTGGGAGGTGGGGACTAACTATGGCTACACCTTC. It encodes CASSLALGSWEVGTNYGYTF.

This chain uses TRBV15 with TRBJ2-3; TRBD2 might be the D (6 bases). The CDR3 length is 16 residues. CDR1 and CDR2 (germline): LNHNV, YYDKDF (reference sequence). Trimming took 5 bases from V and 4 from J, leaving 19 bases between them. CDR3 nucleotide sequence: TGTGCCACCAGCGTTCGTCGGGTCTCTAGCGCAGATACGCAGTATTTT. This translates into CATSVRRVSSADTQYF.

This clonotype was observed many times. This sequence may be a read error, since a much larger clone differs from it by one base. The chain is built from TRBV2 and TRBJ1-2, with a weak D call TRBD1 (5 bases). The germline CDR1 and CDR2 sequences are SNHLY and FYNNEI. CDR3 length equals 14 residues. The V end lost 9 bases, the J end lost 3 bases, and 17 bases lay between the germline ends. This CDR3 reads CASIPGRRDYGYTF. The CDR3 coding sequence is TGTGCCAGTATACCGGGACGGCGGGACTATGGCTACACCTTC.

Comments on this clonotype: This is likely a read error, given that the CDR3 carries no conserved phenylalanine or tryptophan at its end. V and J are TRBV19 and TRBJ1-5; D gene uncertain. There are 16 residues in the CDR3. Per the germline V gene, CDR1 is LNHDA and CDR2 is SQIVND (reference sequence). V shed 7 bases and J shed 1 base, with 17 bases lying between them. The CDR3 spells CASTLHFVASNQPQHY. CDR3 bases: TGTGCCAGTACTCTCCACTTCGTGGCGAGCAATCAGCCCCAGCATTAT.

The chain is built from TRBV7-8 and TRBJ1-2, with TRBD1 matching 7 bases. The V and J ends lost 5 bases and 8 bases, in that order; junction bases with no gene match: 11. The germline gives CDR1 SGHVS, CDR2 FQNEAQ. The CDR3 spans 14 residues. CDR3 amino acids: CASSALGQYEGYTF. For the CDR3, the DNA is TGTGCCAGCAGCGCACTGGGACAGTATGAGGGCTACACCTTC.

At least ten counts were recorded for this clonotype. The gene calls are TRBV5-1 and TRBJ2-5; a possible D gene is TRBD2 (6 bases). The CDR3 covers 13 residues. With 5 bases removed from V and 2 bases from J, the gap between germline ends came to 10 bases. Per germline, CDR1 SGHRS and CDR2 YFSETQ. The CDR3 DNA reads TGCGCCAGCAGGCGAGGAGGGCAAGAGACCCAGTACTTC. This codes for CASRRGGQETQYF.

The chain recombines TRBV28 with TRBJ1-4; 9 bases map to TRBD1. This CDR3 has 14 amino acids. V trimming: 6 bases; J trimming: 10 bases; junction bases outside the gene matches: 9. Germline V gives CDR1 MDHEN, CDR2 SYDVKM. CDR3 coding DNA: TGTGCCAGCAGAACGGACAGGGGCCGTGGAAAACTGTTTTTT. Translation gives CASRTDRGRGKLFF. Full variable domain (missing parts from reference TRBV28 and TRBJ1-4): DVKVTQSSRYLVKRTGEKVFLECVQDMDHENMFWYRQDPGLGLRLIYFSYDVKMKEKGDIPEGYSVSREKKERFSLILESASTNQTSMYLCASRTDRGRGKLFFGSGTQLSVL.

This clonotype is labeled medium-sized. The chain recombines TRBV2 with TRBJ1-2, with D maybe TRBD1 (6 bases). The germline V and J ends were trimmed by 4 bases and 0 bases, with 9 bases remaining between them. Germline V lookup: CDR1 SNHLY, CDR2 FYNNEI. The CDR3 loop spans 14 amino acids. CDR3 DNA sequence: TGTGCCAGCAGTGGGAGACAGGCTAACTATGGCTACACCTTC. This gives the protein CASSGRQANYGYTF.

The rearrangement joins TRBV7-2 to TRBJ2-1; 9 nucleotides line up with TRBD2. With V trimmed by 2 bases and J by 8 bases, 7 bases remained unmatched. The CDR3 is 15 amino acids. Germline V gene data show CDR1 as SGHTA and CDR2 as FQGNSA. This chain's CDR3 is CASSLSGTSLDEQFF. For the CDR3, the DNA is TGTGCCAGCAGCTTATCCGGGACTAGCCTCGATGAGCAGTTCTTC.

Of note for this clonotype: A clone one base away is much larger, so this may be a read error. No conserved phenylalanine or tryptophan ends this CDR3, so it is likely a read error. The chain carries TRBV6-5 and TRBJ1-4, with 9 bases fitting TRBD1. The CDR3 is 13 amino acids. The junction had 3 bases not matched to a gene; V was cut back by 6 bases and J by 7 bases. Germline assignment: CDR1 MNHEY and CDR2 SVGAGI. The CDR3 region has the DNA TGTGCCAGCAGCTGGACAGGGGCTGAAAAACTGTTTTGT. It codes for CASSWTGAEKLFC.

With respect to this clonotype: Since a much larger clone is just one base distant, this may be a read error. The chain combines TRBV6-5 with TRBJ1-1, with TRBD1 identical over 7 bases. The germline V gene has CDR1 MNHEY and CDR2 SVGAGI. The CDR3 has 15 residues. With V trimmed by 7 bases and J by 3 bases, 11 bases remained unmatched. CDR3 loop: CASIDRARIDTEAFF. The CDR3 bases are TGTGCCAGCATCGACAGGGCGAGGATAGACACTGAAGCTTTCTTT.

This sequence joins TRBV5-1 and TRBJ2-2; D perhaps matches TRBD1 (6 bases). The V end lost 3 bases, the J end lost 4 bases, and 19 bases lay between the germline ends. This CDR3 has 17 residues. Germline assignment: CDR1 SGHRS and CDR2 YFSETQ. The CDR3 reads CASSYKNRDPTTGELFF. DNA of the CDR3: TGCGCCAGCAGCTACAAAAACAGGGATCCCACCACCGGGGAGCTGTTTTTT.

This clonotype was recorded once. The rearrangement uses TRBV10-1 and TRBJ2-1; maybe TRBD1 (6 bases). Looked up from germline, CDR1 is WNHNN and CDR2 is SYGVQD (reference sequence). The V and J ends lost 11 bases and 3 bases respectively, with 14 bases between them. The CDR3 is 13 residues long. The CDR3 bases are TGCGCCTGCCTGGACAGAATCTACAATGAGCAGTTCTTC. Amino acids: CACLDRIYNEQFF.

In its sample, this clonotype was seen many times. The chain links TRBV20-1 to TRBJ2-7, with 8 nucleotides matching TRBD2. The length of the CDR3 is 15 residues. The germline V gene has CDR1 DFQATT and CDR2 SNEGSKA (reference sequence). With V trimmed by 0 bases and J by 7 bases, 11 bases remained unmatched. In DNA, the CDR3 is TGCAGTGCTAGAGATCCCCCGGGACTAGTAAGGGAGCAGTACTTC. Amino acids: CSARDPPGLVREQYF.

By proportion, this clonotype is medium-sized (0.01 to 0.1%). J is TRBJ2-1 and V is TRBV29-1, with D unresolved. Between the trimmed V and J ends, which lost 7 bases and 7 bases, there was a span of 8 bases. Germline V lookup: CDR1 SQVTM, CDR2 ANQGSEA. CDR3 length: 10 amino acids. CDR3: CSAQVNEQFF. CDR3 nucleotides: TGCAGCGCCCAGGTGAATGAGCAGTTCTTC.

This clonotype was seen ten or more times. The chain joins TRBV6-6 to TRBJ1-1; D might be TRBD1 (5 bases). The CDR3 covers 12 residues. Trimming removed 2 bases at V and 5 bases at J, with 6 bases between. Germline assignment: CDR1 MNHNY and CDR2 SVGAGI (reference sequence). CDR3 in amino acids: CASSYKGTEAFF. CDR3 sequence (DNA): TGTGCCAGCAGTTACAAGGGGACTGAAGCTTTCTTT.

This clonotype was found many times. The chain has TRBV2 and TRBJ2-2; D is unclear. The V and J ends lost 4 bases and 8 bases respectively, with 8 bases between them. The germline V gene encodes CDR1 SNHLY and CDR2 FYNNEI. This CDR3 comprises 12 residues. CDR3: CASSAMVGELFF. The CDR3 region has the DNA TGTGCCAGCAGTGCTATGGTGGGGGAGCTGTTTTTT.

This clonotype was detected many times. The chain has TRBV20-1 and TRBJ1-4; D remains unclear. This CDR3 has 14 residues. V was cut by 0 bases and J by 4 bases, with 9 bases left in between. The V gene's germline CDR1 is DFQATT and CDR2 SNEGSKA (reference sequence). CDR3 protein: CSARDRTVNEKLFF. CDR3 bases: TGCAGTGCTAGAGATCGGACGGTTAATGAAAAACTGTTTTTT.